Sequencing of this T cell receptor (beta chain) was carried out in a study of long-term antiretroviral therapy in people with HIV. The libraries were made with immunoSEQ v3.0 at survey level. Profiling relied on immunoSEQ multiplex PCR, and the TCRdb table lists in-frame clones only, not all of them. This table holds approximately 26,000 clones, about 85% found once. Germline-derived CDR1 and CDR2 are SNHLY and FYNNEI. CDR3 length: 16 residues. The trim removed 5 bases at V and 2 bases at J, leaving 8 bases unmatched. The receptor was isolated from a man in his forties with HIV. The sample was unsorted PBMCs, taken 2.3 years after starting antiretroviral therapy. This chain joins TRBV2 and TRBJ2-2; 7 nucleotides line up with TRBD1. The CDR3 DNA follows: TGTGCCAGCAGTCAGTTTAGGACAGGAAACACCGGGGAGCTGTTTTTT. Its protein product is CASSQFRTGNTGELFF.